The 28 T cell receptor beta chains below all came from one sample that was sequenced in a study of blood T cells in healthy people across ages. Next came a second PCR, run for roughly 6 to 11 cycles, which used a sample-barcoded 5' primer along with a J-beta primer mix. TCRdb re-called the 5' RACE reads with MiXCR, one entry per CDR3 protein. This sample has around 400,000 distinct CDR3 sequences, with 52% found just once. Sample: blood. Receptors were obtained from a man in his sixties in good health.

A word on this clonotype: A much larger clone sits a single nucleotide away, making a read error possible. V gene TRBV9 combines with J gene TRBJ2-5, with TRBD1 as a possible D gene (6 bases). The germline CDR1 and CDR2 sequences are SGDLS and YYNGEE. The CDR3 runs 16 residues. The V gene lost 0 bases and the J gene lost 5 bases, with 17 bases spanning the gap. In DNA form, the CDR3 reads TGTGCCAGCAGCGTAGGTCTTGCAGGGGCTGAGGAGACCCAGTACTTC. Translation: CASSVGLAGAEETQYF.

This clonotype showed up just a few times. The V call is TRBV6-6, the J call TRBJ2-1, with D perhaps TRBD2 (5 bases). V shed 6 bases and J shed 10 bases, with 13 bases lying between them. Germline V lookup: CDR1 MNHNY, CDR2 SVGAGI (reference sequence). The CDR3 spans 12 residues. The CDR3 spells CASSRGVWEQFF. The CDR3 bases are TGTGCCAGCAGCCGGGGAGTCTGGGAGCAGTTCTTC.

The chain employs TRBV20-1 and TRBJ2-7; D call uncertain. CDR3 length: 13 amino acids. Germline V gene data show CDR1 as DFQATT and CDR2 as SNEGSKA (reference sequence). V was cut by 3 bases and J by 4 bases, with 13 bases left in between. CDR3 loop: CSARKGSKYEQYF. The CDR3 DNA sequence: TGCAGTGCTAGGAAGGGAAGTAAGTACGAGCAGTACTTC.

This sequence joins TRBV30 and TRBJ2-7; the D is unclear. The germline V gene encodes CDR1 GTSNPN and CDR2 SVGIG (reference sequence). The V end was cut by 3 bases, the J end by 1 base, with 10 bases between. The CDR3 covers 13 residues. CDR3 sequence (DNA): TGTGCCTGGAGGCGGACGGGTTCCTACGAGCAGTACTTC. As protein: CAWRRTGSYEQYF.

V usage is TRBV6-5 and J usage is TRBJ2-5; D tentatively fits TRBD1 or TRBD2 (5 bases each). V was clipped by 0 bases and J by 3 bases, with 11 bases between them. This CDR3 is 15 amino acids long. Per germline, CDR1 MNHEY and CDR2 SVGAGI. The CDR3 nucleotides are TGTGCCAGCAGTTACTCGCCCGGGGCGGAAGAGACCCAGTACTTC. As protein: CASSYSPGAEETQYF.

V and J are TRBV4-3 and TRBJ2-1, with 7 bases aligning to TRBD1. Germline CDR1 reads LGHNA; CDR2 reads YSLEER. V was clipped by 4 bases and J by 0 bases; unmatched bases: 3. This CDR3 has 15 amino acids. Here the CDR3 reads CASSRQGSSYNEQFF. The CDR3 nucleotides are TGCGCCAGCAGCCGACAGGGAAGCTCCTACAATGAGCAGTTCTTC.

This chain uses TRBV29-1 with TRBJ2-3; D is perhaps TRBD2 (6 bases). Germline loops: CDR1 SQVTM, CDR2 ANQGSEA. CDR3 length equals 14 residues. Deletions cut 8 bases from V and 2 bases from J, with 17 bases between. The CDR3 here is CSMATSWDTDTQYF. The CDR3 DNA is TGCAGCATGGCGACTAGTTGGGACACAGATACGCAGTATTTT.

The CDR3 region is CSAKGDWLQHF. In nucleotides, the CDR3 is TGCAGTGCTAAGGGGGACTGGCTCCAGCATTTT. This chain connects TRBV20-1 to TRBJ1-5, with D perhaps TRBD1 (6 bases). Germline CDR1 is DFQATT and CDR2 is SNEGSKA (reference sequence). V was trimmed by 4 bases and J by 12 bases, leaving 13 bases between them. The CDR3 is 11 amino acids.

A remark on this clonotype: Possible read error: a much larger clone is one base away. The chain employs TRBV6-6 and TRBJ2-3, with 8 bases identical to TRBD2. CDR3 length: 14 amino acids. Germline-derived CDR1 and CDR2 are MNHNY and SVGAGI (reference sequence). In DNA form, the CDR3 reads TGTGCCAGCAGCGTTAGCGGGGCCACAGCTACGCAGTATTTT. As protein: CASSVSGATATQYF.

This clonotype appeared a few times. CDR3 amino acids: CSVVRGRETQYF. The CDR3 nucleotides read TGCAGCGTTGTTAGGGGGCGGGAGACCCAGTACTTC. The chain employs TRBV29-1 and TRBJ2-5; 7 nucleotides match TRBD1. Germline V gene sequence: CDR1 SQVTM, CDR2 ANQGSEA. V lost 4 bases and J lost 5; bases outside the gene matches: 4. The CDR3 extends over 12 amino acids.

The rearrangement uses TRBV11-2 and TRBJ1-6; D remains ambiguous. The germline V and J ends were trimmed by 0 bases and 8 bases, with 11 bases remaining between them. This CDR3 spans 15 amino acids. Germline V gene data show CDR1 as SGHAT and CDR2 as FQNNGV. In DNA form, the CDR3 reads TGTGCCAGCAGCTTAGACACCCTGAGGGATTCACCCCTCCACTTT. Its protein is CASSLDTLRDSPLHF.

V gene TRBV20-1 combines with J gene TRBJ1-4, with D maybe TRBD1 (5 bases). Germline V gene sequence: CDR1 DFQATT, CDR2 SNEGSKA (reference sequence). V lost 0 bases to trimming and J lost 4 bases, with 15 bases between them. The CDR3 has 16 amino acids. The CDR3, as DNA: TGCAGTGCTAGAGATGGGGGGAGTCAGATTAATGAAAAACTGTTTTTT. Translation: CSARDGGSQINEKLFF.

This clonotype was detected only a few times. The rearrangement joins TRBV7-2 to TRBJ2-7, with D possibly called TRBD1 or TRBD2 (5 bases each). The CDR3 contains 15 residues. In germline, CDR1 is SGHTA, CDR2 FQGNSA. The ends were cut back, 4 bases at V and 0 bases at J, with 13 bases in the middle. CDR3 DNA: TGTGCCAGCAGCTCCTCCCGGGACCTCTCCTACGAGCAGTACTTC. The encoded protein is CASSSSRDLSYEQYF.

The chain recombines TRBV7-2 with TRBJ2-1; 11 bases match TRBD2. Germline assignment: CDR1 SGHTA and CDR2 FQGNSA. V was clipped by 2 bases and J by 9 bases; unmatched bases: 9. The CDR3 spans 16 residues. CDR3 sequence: CASSLRIAGGPSEQFF. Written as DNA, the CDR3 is TGTGCCAGCAGCTTAAGGATAGCGGGAGGGCCAAGTGAGCAGTTCTTC.

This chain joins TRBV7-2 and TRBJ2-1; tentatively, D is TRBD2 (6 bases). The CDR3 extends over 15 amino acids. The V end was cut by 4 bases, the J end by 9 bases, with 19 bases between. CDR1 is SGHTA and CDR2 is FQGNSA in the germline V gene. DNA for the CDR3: TGTGCCAGCAGCTCCACTGGCGGGAATAGGGTTGAGCAGTTCTTC. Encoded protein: CASSSTGGNRVEQFF. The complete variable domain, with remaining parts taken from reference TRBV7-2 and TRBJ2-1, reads GAGVSQSPSNKVTEKGKDVELRCDPISGHTALYWYRQSLGQGLEFLIYFQGNSAPDKSGLPSDRFSAERTGGSVSTLTIQRTQQEDSAVYLCASSSTGGNRVEQFFGPGTRLTVL.

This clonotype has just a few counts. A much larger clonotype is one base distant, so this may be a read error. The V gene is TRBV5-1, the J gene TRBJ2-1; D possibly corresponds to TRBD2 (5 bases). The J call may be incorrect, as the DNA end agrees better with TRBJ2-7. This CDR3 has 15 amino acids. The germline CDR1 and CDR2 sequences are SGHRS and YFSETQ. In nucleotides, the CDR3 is TGCGCCAGCAGCAACCGGGATCCTCCCTACAATGAGCAGTACTTC. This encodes CASSNRDPPYNEQYF.

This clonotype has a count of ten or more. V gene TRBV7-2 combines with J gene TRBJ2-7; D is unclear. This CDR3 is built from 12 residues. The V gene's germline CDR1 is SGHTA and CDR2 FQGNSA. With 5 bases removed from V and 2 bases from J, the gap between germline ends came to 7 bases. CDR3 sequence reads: CASSITTYEQYF. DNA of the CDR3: TGTGCCAGCAGCATAACCACCTACGAGCAGTACTTC.

CDR3 loop: CASSPTSRGNEQFF. CDR3 in DNA: TGCGCCAGCAGCCCCACCTCCCGGGGCAATGAGCAGTTCTTC. This rearrangement joins TRBV5-1 to TRBJ2-1, with D possibly being TRBD2 (5 bases). Trimming took 4 bases from V and 6 from J, leaving 14 bases between them. Germline loops: CDR1 SGHRS, CDR2 YFSETQ. The CDR3 covers 14 residues.

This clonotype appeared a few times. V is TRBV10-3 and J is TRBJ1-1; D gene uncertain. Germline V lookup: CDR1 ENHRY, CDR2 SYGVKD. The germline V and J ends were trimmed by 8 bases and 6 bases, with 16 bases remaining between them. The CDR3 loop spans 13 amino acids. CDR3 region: CAIEAKGNAEAFF. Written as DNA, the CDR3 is TGTGCCATCGAGGCCAAGGGTAACGCTGAAGCTTTCTTT.

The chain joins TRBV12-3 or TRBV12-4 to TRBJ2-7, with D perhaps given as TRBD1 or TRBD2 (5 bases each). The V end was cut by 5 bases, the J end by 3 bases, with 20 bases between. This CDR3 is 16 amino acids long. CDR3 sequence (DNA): TGTGCCAGCAGTCCATTTCCCGGGGACCGAGGCTACGAGCAGTACTTC. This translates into CASSPFPGDRGYEQYF.

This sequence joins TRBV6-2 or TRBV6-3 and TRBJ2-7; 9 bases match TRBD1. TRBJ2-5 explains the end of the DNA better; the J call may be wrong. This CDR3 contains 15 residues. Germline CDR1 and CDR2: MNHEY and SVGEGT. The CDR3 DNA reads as TGTGCCAGCAGTTTCCCGGGACAGGGTAGGGAGACCCAGTACTTC. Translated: CASSFPGQGRETQYF.

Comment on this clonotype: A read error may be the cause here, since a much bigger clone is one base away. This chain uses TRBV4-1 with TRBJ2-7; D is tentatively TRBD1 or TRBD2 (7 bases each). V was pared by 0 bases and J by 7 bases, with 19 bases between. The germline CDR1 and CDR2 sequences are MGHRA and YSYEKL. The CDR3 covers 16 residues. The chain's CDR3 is CASSQERRGGLGEQYF. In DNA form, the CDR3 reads TGCGCCAGCAGCCAAGAACGCAGGGGGGGATTGGGTGAGCAGTACTTC.

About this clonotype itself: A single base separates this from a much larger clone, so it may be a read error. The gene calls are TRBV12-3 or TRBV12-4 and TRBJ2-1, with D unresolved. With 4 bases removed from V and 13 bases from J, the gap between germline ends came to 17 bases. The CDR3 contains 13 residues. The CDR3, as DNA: TGTGCCAGCAGTTCGGCCCGTTCGGAGACCCAGTTCTTC. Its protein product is CASSSARSETQFF.

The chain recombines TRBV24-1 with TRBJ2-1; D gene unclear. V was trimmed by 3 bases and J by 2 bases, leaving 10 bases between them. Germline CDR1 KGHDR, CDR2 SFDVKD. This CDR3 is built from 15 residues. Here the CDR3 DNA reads TGTGCCACCAGTGATCCACGTAGGACCTACAATGAGCAGTTCTTC. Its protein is CATSDPRRTYNEQFF.

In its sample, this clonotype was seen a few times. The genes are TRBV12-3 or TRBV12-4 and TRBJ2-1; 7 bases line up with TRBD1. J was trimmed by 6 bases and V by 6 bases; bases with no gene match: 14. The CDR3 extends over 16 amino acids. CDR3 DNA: TGTGCCAGCAGCCTCGGATCGGGACAGACTTTCAATGAGCAGTTCTTC. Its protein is CASSLGSGQTFNEQFF.

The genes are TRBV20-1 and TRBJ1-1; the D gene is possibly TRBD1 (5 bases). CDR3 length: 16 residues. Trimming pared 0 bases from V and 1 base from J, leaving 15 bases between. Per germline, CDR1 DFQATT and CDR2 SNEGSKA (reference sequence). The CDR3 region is CSAREGGGYPNTEAFF. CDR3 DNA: TGCAGTGCTAGAGAGGGGGGGGGATACCCGAACACTGAAGCTTTCTTT.

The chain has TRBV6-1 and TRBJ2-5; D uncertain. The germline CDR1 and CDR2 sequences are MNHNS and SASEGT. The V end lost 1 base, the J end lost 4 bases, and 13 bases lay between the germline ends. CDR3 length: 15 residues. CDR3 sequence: CASSEGSPYGETQYF. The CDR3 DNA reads TGTGCCAGCAGTGAAGGGTCGCCATACGGAGAGACCCAGTACTTC.

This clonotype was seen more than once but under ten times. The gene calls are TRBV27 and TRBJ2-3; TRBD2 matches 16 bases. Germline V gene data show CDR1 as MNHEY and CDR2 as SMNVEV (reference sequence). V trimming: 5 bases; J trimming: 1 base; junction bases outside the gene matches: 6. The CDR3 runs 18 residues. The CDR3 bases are TGTGCCAGCAGTCAGGGACTAGCGGGAGGGCCGGGCACAGATACGCAGTATTTT. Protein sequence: CASSQGLAGGPGTDTQYF.